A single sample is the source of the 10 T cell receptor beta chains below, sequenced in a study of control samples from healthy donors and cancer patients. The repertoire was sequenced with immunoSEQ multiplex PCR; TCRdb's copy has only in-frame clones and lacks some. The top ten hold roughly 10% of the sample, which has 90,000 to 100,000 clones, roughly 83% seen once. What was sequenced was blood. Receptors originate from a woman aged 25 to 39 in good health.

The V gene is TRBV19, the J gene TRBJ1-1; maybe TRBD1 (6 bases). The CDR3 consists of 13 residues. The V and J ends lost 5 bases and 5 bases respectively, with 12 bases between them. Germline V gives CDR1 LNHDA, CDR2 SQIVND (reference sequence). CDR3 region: CASSDRRGTEAFF. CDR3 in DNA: TGTGCCAGTAGTGATCGGAGGGGGACTGAAGCTTTCTTT. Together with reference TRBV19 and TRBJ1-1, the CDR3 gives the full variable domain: DGGITQSPKYLFRKEGQNVTLSCEQNLNHDAMYWYRQDPGQGLRLIYYSQIVNDFQKGDIAEGYSVSREKKESFPLTVTSAQKNPTAFYLCASSDRRGTEAFFGQGTRLTVV.

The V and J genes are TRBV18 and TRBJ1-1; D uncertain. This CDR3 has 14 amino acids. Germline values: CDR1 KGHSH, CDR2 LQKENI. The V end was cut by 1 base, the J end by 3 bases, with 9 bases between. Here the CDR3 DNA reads TGTGCCAGCTCACCACTCGGGGAACACACTGAAGCTTTCTTT. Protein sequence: CASSPLGEHTEAFF.

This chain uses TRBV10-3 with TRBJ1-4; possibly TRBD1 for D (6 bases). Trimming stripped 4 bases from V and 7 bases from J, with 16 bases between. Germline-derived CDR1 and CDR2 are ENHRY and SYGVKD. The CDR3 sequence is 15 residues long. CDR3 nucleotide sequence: TGTGCCATCAGTGGAGATCAGGGGTTAGGTGAAAAACTGTTTTTT. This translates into CAISGDQGLGEKLFF.

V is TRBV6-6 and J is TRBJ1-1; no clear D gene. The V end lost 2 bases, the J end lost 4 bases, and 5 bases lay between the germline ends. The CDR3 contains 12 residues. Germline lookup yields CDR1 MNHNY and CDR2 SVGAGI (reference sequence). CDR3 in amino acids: CASSYDGTEAFF. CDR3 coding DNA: TGTGCCAGCAGTTACGACGGCACTGAAGCTTTCTTT.

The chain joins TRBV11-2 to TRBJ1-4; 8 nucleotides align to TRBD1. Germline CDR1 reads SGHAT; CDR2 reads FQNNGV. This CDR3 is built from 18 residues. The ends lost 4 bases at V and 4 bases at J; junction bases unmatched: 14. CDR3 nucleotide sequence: TGTGCCAGCAGCTCCTCCCTGGACAGGGATGCAGATAATGAAAAACTGTTTTTT. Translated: CASSSSLDRDADNEKLFF.

CDR3: CASSQALTDEAFF. The CDR3 nucleotides read TGTGCCAGCAGCCAAGCTCTAACTGATGAAGCTTTCTTT. The rearrangement links TRBV14 to TRBJ1-1; D not resolved. The V gene lost 1 base and the J gene lost 7 bases, with 10 bases spanning the gap. Germline loops: CDR1 SGHDN, CDR2 FVKESK. CDR3 size: 13 residues. Filled out from reference TRBV14 and TRBJ1-1, the complete variable domain reads EAGVTQFPSHSVIEKGQTVTLRCDPISGHDNLYWYRRVMGKEIKFLLHFVKESKQDESGMPNNRFLAERTGGTYSTLKVQPAELEDSGVYFCASSQALTDEAFFGQGTRLTVV.

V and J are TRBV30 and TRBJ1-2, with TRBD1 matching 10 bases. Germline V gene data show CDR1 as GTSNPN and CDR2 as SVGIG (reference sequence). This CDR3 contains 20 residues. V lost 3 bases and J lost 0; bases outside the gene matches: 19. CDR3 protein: CAWRKVFRDRGRRTNYGYTF. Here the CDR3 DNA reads TGTGCCTGGAGAAAAGTTTTCCGGGACAGGGGCAGACGTACTAACTATGGCTACACCTTC.

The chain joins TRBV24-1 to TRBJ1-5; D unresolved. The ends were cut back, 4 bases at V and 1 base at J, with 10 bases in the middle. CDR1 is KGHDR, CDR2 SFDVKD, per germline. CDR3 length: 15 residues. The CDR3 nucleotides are TGTGCCACCAGTGACGGCCCACAGAGCAATCAGCCCCAGCATTTT. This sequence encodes CATSDGPQSNQPQHF.

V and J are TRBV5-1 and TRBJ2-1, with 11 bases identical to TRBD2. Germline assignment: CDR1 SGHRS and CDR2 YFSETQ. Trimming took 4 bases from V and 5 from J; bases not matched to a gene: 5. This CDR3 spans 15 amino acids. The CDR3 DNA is TGCGCCAGCAGCACCGGGACTAGCGGAAACAATGAGCAGTTCTTC. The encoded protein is CASSTGTSGNNEQFF.

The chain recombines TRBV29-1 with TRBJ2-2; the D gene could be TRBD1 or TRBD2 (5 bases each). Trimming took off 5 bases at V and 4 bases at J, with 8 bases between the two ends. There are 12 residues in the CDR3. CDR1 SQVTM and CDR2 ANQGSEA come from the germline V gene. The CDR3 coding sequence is TGCAGCGTTCCTGGGGGCACCGGGGAGCTGTTTTTT. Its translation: CSVPGGTGELFF.